This TCR beta chain stems from a study of blood T cell repertoires in COVID-19. Overall study: The United States, Italy and Spain supplied acute and convalescent COVID-19 samples. PBMCs, B-cell-depleted T cells, or T cells were the source of the cDNA or gDNA that made up the material.

In the original analysis: Amplified reference gene primers provided the basis for estimating nucleated cell counts. The table came from immunoSEQ multiplex PCR; TCRdb's copy has only in-frame clones and leaves some out. V and J calls and clone size are those listed in that table; D and trimming were worked out from the DNA. Seen here are approximately 68,000 clones, about four fifths observed once, and the top ten hold over 15%. Germline lookup yields CDR1 SGHRS and CDR2 YFSETQ. The CDR3 loop spans 12 amino acids. V was pared by 1 base and J by 3 bases, with 2 bases between. The rearrangement uses TRBV5-1 and TRBJ1-3, with D hard to call. This clonotype was sampled from a human donor in a cohort sampled during active COVID-19. Sequences were obtained from peripheral blood. The CDR3 DNA reads TGCGCCAGCAGCTTGCTTGGAAACACCATATATTTT. Translation gives CASSLLGNTIYF.